This is a list of T cell receptor beta chains from one sample in a study of CD8+ T cells in alopecia areata. The table came from immunoSEQ multiplex PCR; TCRdb's copy has only in-frame clones and leaves some out. The repertoire holds some 80,000 clones, around 60% seen once, with 23% in the top ten. This specimen was CD8+ T cells sorted from blood, taken at week 24, from a patient treated with tofacitinib. The receptor set was obtained from a human donor with alopecia areata. Each CDR3 is given with its conserved first and last residue. The D gene is left open where the match is weak.

>TRBJ2-7|TRBV15|15|TRBD2
CATSRFTSGDYEQYF
>TRBJ2-1|TRBV27|16|-
CASSSTTLDRLNEQFF
>TRBJ2-5|TRBV6-4|15|TRBD1
CASSYGDRGEETQYF
>TRBJ2-7|TRBV9|15|-
CASSVGSANSYEQYF
>TRBJ1-2|TRBV29-1|12|-
CSVVYGDYGYTF
>TRBJ1-5|TRBV27|13|-
CASSFGFNQPQHF
>TRBJ2-3|TRBV7-2|17|-
CASSLGDDLYSTDTQYF
>TRBJ2-5|TRBV9|15|-
CASSPATGEGETQYF
>TRBJ1-2|TRBV5-6|15|-
CASSSWWGISYGYTF
>TRBJ2-2|TRBV4-1|15|-
CASSQERGQPGELFF
>TRBJ1-2|TRBV4-1|16|-
CASSQVNGKGPYGYTF
>TRBJ2-7|TRBV11-1|16|-
CASSLDGGFRTYEQYF
>TRBJ2-1|TRBV7-9|15|TRBD2
CASSSTSGMVGEQFF
>TRBJ2-5|TRBV29-1|15|-
CSVEKRAAVQETQYF
>TRBJ2-1|TRBV27|16|TRBD1
CASSFQDRGRFNEQFF
>TRBJ2-1|TRBV6-4|14|-
CASSDSMSYGEQFF
>TRBJ2-7|TRBV6-5|15|-
CASGQTTGSRYEQYF
>TRBJ2-7|TRBV5-1|13|-
CASSHGQSYEQYF
>TRBJ1-2|TRBV5-1|13|-
CASSGEPNYGYTF
>TRBJ1-2|TRBV4-1|14|TRBD1
CASSQWTGEGGYTF
>TRBJ2-7|TRBV28|14|TRBD1
CASSLSGRGYEQYF
>TRBJ2-7|TRBV25-1|14|TRBD1
CASSDGTGYGEQYF
>TRBJ2-3|TRBV4-3|15|-
CASSQEVSRRDTQYF
>TRBJ2-4|TRBV23-1|16|TRBD1
CASSQLTGEAKNIQYF
>TRBJ2-7|TRBV15|15|-
CATSRNSASSYEQYF
>TRBJ2-2|TRBV5-6|14|-
CASSLWGNTGELFF
>TRBJ2-4|TRBV28|14|TRBD2
CASSWDGGKDIQYF
>TRBJ2-3|TRBV6-4|16|-
CASSDGALKGTDTQYF
>TRBJ1-1|TRBV11-2|16|-
CASSLEGSTANTEAFF
>TRBJ2-5|TRBV7-3|15|TRBD1
CASQSTGGSGETQYF
>TRBJ2-7|TRBV5-1|15|-
CASSLVPWGTYEQYF
>TRBJ2-1|TRBV9|14|TRBD1
CASSGGRGFNEQFF
>TRBJ2-6|TRBV4-3|15|-
CASSQDIQRANVLTF
>TRBJ2-7|TRBV29-1|14|-
CSVESDSTSYEQYF
>TRBJ1-1|TRBV4-3|15|-
CASSHATTGFTEAFF
>TRBJ1-5|TRBV7-9|14|-
CASSVPGVNQPQHF
>TRBJ1-4|TRBV5-1|15|TRBD1
CASSARTGVYEKLFF
>TRBJ2-5|TRBV7-9|13|-
CASINYPQETQYF
>TRBJ1-3|TRBV7-9|17|-
CASSLVYAAVSGNTIYF
>TRBJ2-7|TRBV30|16|TRBD2
CAWSVPGTSGKYEQYF